Each of the 26 T cell receptor beta chains below was sequenced from the same sample in a study of cytotoxic CD8 clonotypes in ibrutinib-treated CLL. Sequencing was performed with immunoSEQ multiplex PCR; in TCRdb, only in-frame clones are kept and a portion is missing. The sample yields about 120,000 clones, 45% to 65% seen once. The specimen comprised PBMCs, sampled after 24 months of ibrutinib treatment. The origin of the receptors is a human donor with chronic lymphocytic leukemia.

The V and J genes are TRBV5-1 and TRBJ2-3; no definite D call. Germline-derived CDR1 and CDR2 are SGHRS and YFSETQ. Trimming stripped 0 bases from V and 5 bases from J, with 13 bases between. This CDR3 spans 15 amino acids. This CDR3 reads CASSLALGSQDTQYF. For the CDR3, the DNA is TGCGCCAGCAGCTTGGCCTTGGGCAGTCAAGATACGCAGTATTTT.

This clone was seen a handful of times. The chain carries TRBV10-1 and TRBJ1-5; D gene unclear. The CDR3 is 13 amino acids. V was trimmed by 4 bases and J by 6 bases, leaving 10 bases between them. Looked up from germline, CDR1 is WNHNN and CDR2 is SYGVQD (reference sequence). The CDR3 reads CASSAFKGQPQHF. For the CDR3, the DNA is TGCGCCAGCAGTGCCTTCAAAGGTCAGCCCCAGCATTTT.

This clone occurred a few times. This chain uses TRBV5-1 with TRBJ2-7; D could derive from TRBD1 or TRBD2 (5 bases each). The CDR3 is 13 amino acids. CDR1 is SGHRS, CDR2 YFSETQ, per germline. Trimming cost V 4 bases and J 3 bases, with 11 bases left between them. CDR3 in DNA: TGCGCCAGCAGCCAGGGACCGTACTACGAGCAGTACTTC. Translation gives CASSQGPYYEQYF.

In this sample, this clone turned up many times. For the CDR3, the DNA is TGTGCCAGCGCAGGGGATACGCAGTATTTT. Translation gives CASAGDTQYF. The chain links TRBV5-5 to TRBJ2-3, with TRBD1 as a possible D gene (5 bases). This CDR3 spans 10 amino acids. Germline lookup yields CDR1 SGHKS and CDR2 YYEKEE (reference sequence). Trimming shortened V by 7 bases and J by 6 bases, and 6 bases separated the two germline ends.

This clone has just a few counts. V and J are TRBV10-1 and TRBJ1-1; 7 nucleotides agree with TRBD1. V lost 9 bases to trimming and J lost 5 bases; unmatched junction nucleotides: 6. In germline, CDR1 is WNHNN, CDR2 SYGVQD (reference sequence). This CDR3 has 12 residues. The CDR3 protein is CARSPQGTEAFF. The CDR3 DNA follows: TGCGCCAGATCCCCACAGGGGACTGAAGCTTTCTTT.

This clone has just a few counts. This chain uses TRBV27 with TRBJ2-4; either TRBD1 or TRBD2 may supply D (5 bases each). Germline V gene lookup returns CDR1 MNHEY and CDR2 SMNVEV (reference sequence). Trimming pared 10 bases from V and 0 bases from J, leaving 10 bases between. The CDR3 runs 13 residues. The CDR3 DNA follows: TGTGCCACCCGGGACGGAGCCAAAAACATTCAGTACTTC. Its protein is CATRDGAKNIQYF.

The chain has TRBV5-1 and TRBJ2-1; 7 nucleotides match TRBD1. Per the germline V gene, CDR1 is SGHRS and CDR2 is YFSETQ. This CDR3 has 16 amino acids. The V segment lost 6 bases and the J segment 4 bases; nucleotides outside the gene matches: 13. CDR3 sequence: CASIESGTESYNEQFF. For the CDR3, the DNA is TGCGCCAGCATCGAGTCCGGGACAGAGTCTTACAATGAGCAGTTCTTC.

A single count supports this clone. The chain links TRBV25-1 to TRBJ1-1; 8 bases align to TRBD1. The CDR3 extends over 15 amino acids. Germline-derived CDR1 and CDR2 are MGHDK and SYGVNS. V lost 3 bases and J lost 1; bases outside the gene matches: 4. CDR3 nucleotides: TGTGCCAGCAGTGAGGCAGGGGGCAGGAACACTGAAGCTTTCTTT. Its protein is CASSEAGGRNTEAFF.

The chain recombines TRBV2 with TRBJ1-5; the D is unclear. The ends were cut back, 3 bases at V and 4 bases at J, with 13 bases in the middle. The CDR3 totals 15 residues. Germline assignment: CDR1 SNHLY and CDR2 FYNNEI. In nucleotides, the CDR3 is TGTGCCAGCAGTGACTGGGGAAGTACTAATCAGCCCCAGCATTTT. Its protein is CASSDWGSTNQPQHF.

V and J are TRBV6-1 and TRBJ2-7; 9 positions agree with TRBD1. Germline V gives CDR1 MNHNS, CDR2 SASEGT. The V gene end was trimmed by 4 bases and the J gene end by 0 bases; junction bases not matched to a gene: 4. This CDR3 has 15 residues. The DNA of the CDR3 is TGTGCCAGCAGTGCTGGGACAGGGCCCTCCTACGAGCAGTACTTC. Protein: CASSAGTGPSYEQYF.

At least ten counts were recorded for this clone. This chain links TRBV28 with TRBJ1-5; D gene unclear. CDR1 is MDHEN and CDR2 is SYDVKM in the germline V gene. V dropped 4 bases and J dropped 5 bases, with 9 bases sitting between them. The CDR3 is 13 residues long. This CDR3 reads CASSYGIDQPQHF. The CDR3 DNA follows: TGTGCCAGCAGTTACGGGATAGATCAGCCCCAGCATTTT.

The gene calls are TRBV15 and TRBJ2-7, with D possibly being TRBD1 or TRBD2 (5 bases each). CDR1 and CDR2 (germline): LNHNV, YYDKDF (reference sequence). The CDR3 has 12 residues. The V and J ends lost 9 bases and 6 bases respectively, with 15 bases between them. CDR3 sequence reads: CATADGGGEQYF. The CDR3 DNA reads as TGTGCCACGGCCGATGGGGGTGGCGAGCAGTACTTC.

This clone appeared a few times. The chain uses TRBV15 and TRBJ2-7, with TRBD1 matching 7 bases. Per germline, CDR1 LNHNV and CDR2 YYDKDF (reference sequence). The CDR3 has 14 residues. Trimming cost V 1 base and J 6 bases; bases outside gene matches: 6. The CDR3 sequence: CATSRVRDRVEQYF. The DNA of the CDR3 is TGTGCCACCAGCAGAGTTCGAGACAGGGTCGAGCAGTACTTC.

This rearrangement joins TRBV18 to TRBJ2-2; 7 bases match TRBD1. The CDR3 has 16 residues. Per germline, CDR1 KGHSH and CDR2 LQKENI. The trim removed 3 bases at V and 5 bases at J, leaving 9 bases unmatched. The CDR3 DNA reads as TGTGCCAGCTCACCCTTAAGACAGGGTAGGACCGGGGAGCTGTTTTTT. This translates into CASSPLRQGRTGELFF.

The chain employs TRBV19 and TRBJ2-3; no reliable D call. The CDR3 loop spans 17 amino acids. Germline CDR1 LNHDA, CDR2 SQIVND (reference sequence). V lost 2 bases and J 0 bases, leaving 15 bases between the germline ends. The CDR3 DNA sequence: TGTGCCAGTAGTATAAGGTTTACTGGGTCTAGCACAGATACGCAGTATTTT. It codes for CASSIRFTGSSTDTQYF.

The chain carries TRBV5-1 and TRBJ2-7, with D perhaps being TRBD1 or TRBD2 (7 bases each). The CDR3 totals 15 residues. CDR1 is SGHRS and CDR2 is YFSETQ in the germline V gene. The V end lost 2 bases, the J end lost 3 bases, and 15 bases lay between the germline ends. CDR3 nucleotides: TGCGCCAGCAGCTTCTACAGGGGAGGGGGCTACGAGCAGTACTTC. Translated: CASSFYRGGGYEQYF.

V is TRBV19 and J is TRBJ2-7; TRBD1 agrees at 8 bases. CDR3 size: 13 residues. V trimming: 6 bases; J trimming: 5 bases; junction bases outside the gene matches: 6. Germline CDR1 reads LNHDA; CDR2 reads SQIVND (reference sequence). The chain's CDR3 is CASSDRGRNEQYF. Written as DNA, the CDR3 is TGTGCCAGTAGCGACAGGGGTCGCAACGAGCAGTACTTC.

This chain uses TRBV6-1 with TRBJ1-4, with 8 bases aligning to TRBD1. The length of the CDR3 is 17 residues. V shed 4 bases, J shed 1 base, and the junction held 8 bases outside the gene matches. In germline, CDR1 is MNHNS, CDR2 SASEGT. Here the CDR3 reads CASSGDRGSQTNEKLFF. The CDR3 DNA reads as TGTGCCAGCAGTGGCGACAGGGGTAGTCAAACTAATGAAAAACTGTTTTTT.

The chain is built from TRBV9 and TRBJ2-5; TRBD2 agrees at 11 bases. J lost 4 bases, V lost 2 bases, and 4 bases had no gene match. The CDR3 consists of 15 residues. Germline values: CDR1 SGDLS, CDR2 YYNGEE. CDR3 sequence: CASSVVAGGRETQYF. CDR3 coding DNA: TGTGCCAGCAGCGTTGTAGCGGGGGGGCGAGAGACCCAGTACTTC.

The chain couples TRBV18 to TRBJ1-1; D is uncertain. CDR1 is KGHSH, CDR2 LQKENI, per germline. Trimming cost V 0 bases and J 11 bases, with 16 bases left between them. The CDR3 is 14 residues long. CDR3 loop: CASSPPSDNRFAFF. The CDR3 nucleotides are TGTGCCAGCTCACCACCAAGCGACAATCGGTTTGCTTTCTTT.

The gene calls are TRBV5-6 and TRBJ2-7, with TRBD1 identical over 9 bases. This CDR3 is 17 amino acids long. V lost 1 base, J lost 6 bases, and 14 bases stayed unmatched. Germline V CDR1 and CDR2: SGHDT, YYEEEE. The CDR3 DNA follows: TGTGCCAGCAGCTTGTTTGACAGGGGGTTCTCTAAGGGCGAGCAGTACTTC. Translated: CASSLFDRGFSKGEQYF.

CDR3 residues: CASSLVGGKSEAFF. The CDR3 DNA reads TGCGCCAGCAGCTTGGTTGGAGGAAAATCTGAAGCTTTCTTT. The chain is built from TRBV5-1 and TRBJ1-1, with D hard to call. The CDR3 runs to 14 residues. Germline CDR1 reads SGHRS; CDR2 reads YFSETQ. V lost 0 bases and J 6 bases, leaving 12 bases between the germline ends.

This clone showed up just once. The rearrangement joins TRBV29-1 to TRBJ2-7; D gene unclear. CDR1 SQVTM and CDR2 ANQGSEA come from the germline V gene. V lost 4 bases to trimming and J lost 6 bases, with 10 bases between them. This CDR3 has 11 residues. CDR3 loop: CSVVGFREQYF. The CDR3, as DNA: TGCAGCGTTGTGGGGTTTCGCGAGCAGTACTTC.

The rearrangement links TRBV4-2 to TRBJ2-1; 12 nucleotides line up with TRBD2. Germline V gene sequence: CDR1 LGHNA, CDR2 YNFKEQ. CDR3 size: 16 residues. Unmatched junction bases numbered 4, after V lost 5 bases and J lost 2 bases. The CDR3 DNA reads TGTGCCAGCAGCGGACTAGCGGGGCCCACCTACAATGAGCAGTTCTTC. It encodes CASSGLAGPTYNEQFF.

The chain employs TRBV25-1 and TRBJ2-7; 9 bases agree with TRBD1. There are 14 residues in the CDR3. The trim removed 5 bases at V and 2 bases at J, leaving 4 bases unmatched. Germline CDR1 is MGHDK and CDR2 is SYGVNS. The CDR3 loop reads CASSYGTGTYEQYF. As DNA, the CDR3 is TGTGCCAGCAGTTACGGGACAGGGACCTACGAGCAGTACTTC.

The V call is TRBV11-3, the J call TRBJ2-7, with 7 nucleotides matching TRBD2. Trimming removed 0 bases from V and 3 bases from J; junction bases left unmatched: 11. Germline V lookup: CDR1 SGHNT, CDR2 YENEEA. The CDR3 loop spans 17 amino acids. CDR3 sequence reads: CASSLEGAAGENYEQYF. The CDR3 nucleotides read TGTGCCAGCAGCTTAGAAGGCGCGGCGGGGGAGAACTACGAGCAGTACTTC. Full variable domain (missing parts from reference TRBV11-3 and TRBJ2-7): EAGVVQSPRYKIIEKKQPVAFWCNPISGHNTLYWYLQNLGQGPELLIRYENEEAVDDSQLPKDRFSAERLKGVDSTLKIQPAELGDSAVYLCASSLEGAAGENYEQYFGPGTRLTVT.